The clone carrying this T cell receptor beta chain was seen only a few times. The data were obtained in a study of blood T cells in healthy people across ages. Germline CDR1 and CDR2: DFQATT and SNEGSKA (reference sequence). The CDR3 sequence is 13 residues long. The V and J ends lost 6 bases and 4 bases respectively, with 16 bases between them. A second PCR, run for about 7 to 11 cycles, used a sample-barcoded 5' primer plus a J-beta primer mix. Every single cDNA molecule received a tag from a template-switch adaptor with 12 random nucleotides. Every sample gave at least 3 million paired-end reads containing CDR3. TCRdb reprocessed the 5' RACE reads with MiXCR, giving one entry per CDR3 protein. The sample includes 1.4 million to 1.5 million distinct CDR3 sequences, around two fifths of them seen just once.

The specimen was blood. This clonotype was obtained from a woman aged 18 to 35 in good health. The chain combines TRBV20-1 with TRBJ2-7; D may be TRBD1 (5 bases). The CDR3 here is CSAGLSPGYEQYF. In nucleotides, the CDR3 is TGCAGTGCCGGGTTATCGCCAGGGTACGAGCAGTACTTC.